The source of this T cell receptor (beta chain) is a study of T cells in Graves' hyperthyroidism and ophthalmopathy. The V and J ends lost 1 base and 7 bases respectively, with 22 bases between them. Germline CDR1 reads SQVTM; CDR2 reads ANQGSEA. The CDR3 is made up of 16 amino acids. RNA transcripts yielded amplified TCR beta CDR3 regions. First-round RT-PCR targeting the TCR CDR3 was performed with the HTBI primer set. TCRdb reanalysed the multiplex PCR reads using MiXCR and keeps one entry per CDR3 protein. The sample lists some 550,000 distinct CDR3 sequences; approximately 16% were seen once. J is TRBJ2-5 and V is TRBV29-1; D gene ambiguous. Sequenced input: blood. This receptor was taken from a woman in her thirties or forties with Graves' ophthalmopathy. CDR3 DNA: TGCAGCGTTGAAGCCACCTACTTGGGGTTTAGAGGGACCCAGTACTTC. Translating it yields CSVEATYLGFRGTQYF.